Shown below are 11 T cell receptor beta chains from a single sample sequenced in a study of T cells after yellow fever vaccination. TCRdb reprocessed the 5' RACE reads via MiXCR and lists one record per CDR3 protein. The sample records about 300,000 distinct CDR3 sequences, approximately 8% being singletons. The sample in question was CD4+ T cells sorted from PBMCs, obtained 5 days after the yellow fever booster vaccination. These receptors all stem from a man in his late teens or twenties who received the YFV17D yellow fever vaccine.

This clonotype was counted many times. The chain is built from TRBV20-1 and TRBJ2-1; TRBD2 matches at 12 bases. V dropped 6 bases and J dropped 10; count of bases not matched to a gene: 10. The CDR3 runs to 14 residues. Germline loops: CDR1 DFQATT, CDR2 SNEGSKA (reference sequence). CDR3 region: CSATLAGGQNEQFF. CDR3 in DNA: TGCAGTGCCACGCTAGCGGGGGGGCAGAACGAGCAGTTCTTC.

This clonotype has ten or more counts. The chain employs TRBV7-9 and TRBJ1-2; the D gene is possibly TRBD1 (6 bases). This CDR3 comprises 12 residues. V shed 1 base and J shed 8 bases, with 8 bases lying between them. Germline loops: CDR1 SEHNR, CDR2 FQNEAQ (reference sequence). In DNA form, the CDR3 reads TGTGCCAGCAGCTTAGAGGGGGGAGGCTACACCTTC. It encodes CASSLEGGGYTF. Full variable domain (missing parts from reference TRBV7-9 and TRBJ1-2): DTGVSQNPRHKITKRGQNVTFRCDPISEHNRLYWYRQTLGQGPEFLTYFQNEAQLEKSRLLSDRFSAERPKGSFSTLEIQRTEQGDSAMYLCASSLEGGGYTFGSGTRLTVV.

This clonotype was counted at least ten times. The rearrangement uses TRBV28 and TRBJ2-7, with D perhaps assigned TRBD1 or TRBD2 (5 bases each). Germline-derived CDR1 and CDR2 are MDHEN and SYDVKM. The CDR3 is 13 amino acids. V was clipped by 4 bases and J by 4 bases, with 11 bases between them. CDR3 DNA: TGTGCCAGCAGTTCACTAGACAGTTACGAGCAGTACGTC. Amino acids: CASSSLDSYEQYV.

This clonotype was seen many times. The CDR3 sequence is CASSLGLEDGYTF. CDR3 nucleotides: TGCGCCAGCAGCTTAGGTCTTGAGGATGGCTACACCTTC. The rearrangement joins TRBV5-1 to TRBJ1-2; D remains ambiguous. The V end was cut by 2 bases, the J end by 6 bases, with 11 bases between. Looked up from germline, CDR1 is SGHRS and CDR2 is YFSETQ. The CDR3 totals 13 residues. The variable domain in full, with the rest retrieved from reference TRBV5-1 and TRBJ1-2, is KAGVTQTPRYLIKTRGQQVTLSCSPISGHRSVSWYQQTPGQGLQFLFEYFSETQRNKGNFPGRFSGRQFSNSRSEMNVSTLELGDSALYLCASSLGLEDGYTFGSGTRLTVV.

CDR3 nucleotides: TGTGCCAGCAGCTTGACGACAGGGAGAGAGACCCAGTACTTC. Encoded protein: CASSLTTGRETQYF. The chain carries TRBV7-2 and TRBJ2-5, with TRBD1 matching 7 bases. V was clipped by 3 bases and J by 4 bases; unmatched bases: 5. This CDR3 contains 14 residues. Germline loops: CDR1 SGHTA, CDR2 FQGNSA.

A few counts support this clonotype. The rearrangement uses TRBV6-2 or TRBV6-3 and TRBJ2-1, with 12 bases that match TRBD2. V was clipped by 10 bases and J by 9 bases; unmatched bases: 10. The CDR3 spans 14 residues. Looked up from germline, CDR1 is MNHEY and CDR2 is SVGEGT. CDR3 DNA sequence: TGTGCCATCCGTACTAGCGGGGGGTCTAGTGAGCAGTTCTTC. This translates into CAIRTSGGSSEQFF.

The J gene is TRBJ1-2, the V gene TRBV18; weak D call: TRBD1 (6 bases). The ends were cut back, 3 bases at V and 6 bases at J, with 17 bases in the middle. Germline-derived CDR1 and CDR2 are KGHSH and LQKENI. There are 15 residues in the CDR3. The CDR3 nucleotides are TGTGCCAGCTCACCTGTTGACAGGCTGATTGATGGCTACACCTTC. Translated: CASSPVDRLIDGYTF.

As for this clonotype: The junction departs from germline at one end; a sequencing error may be responsible. The CDR3 region is CASSLSSAGLPGELIF. In DNA, the CDR3 is TGTGCCAGCAGCTTGAGCTCGGCGGGGCTCCCCGGGGAGCTGATTTTT. The gene calls are TRBV5-4 and TRBJ2-2; D might be TRBD2 (6 bases). Per the germline V gene, CDR1 is SGHNT and CDR2 is YYREEE (reference sequence). The CDR3 runs to 16 residues.

The rearrangement uses TRBV5-1 and TRBJ2-3; no definite D call. The CDR3 loop spans 14 amino acids. Trimming took off 5 bases at V and 1 base at J, with 11 bases between the two ends. CDR1 and CDR2 from the germline V gene are SGHRS and YFSETQ. The CDR3 DNA reads TGCGCCAGCAGTAATGGATCCCGCACAGATACGCAGTATTTT. Translated: CASSNGSRTDTQYF.

This clonotype came up a few times. This chain joins TRBV7-2 and TRBJ2-7; tentatively, D is TRBD2 (6 bases). This CDR3 has 14 amino acids. The V end was cut by 0 bases, the J end by 9 bases, with 15 bases between. CDR1 is SGHTA, CDR2 FQGNSA, per germline. The CDR3, as DNA: TGTGCCAGCAGCTTAGCTTCGGGGGTCGGTGTGCAGTACTTC. It specifies CASSLASGVGVQYF.

This chain connects TRBV20-1 to TRBJ2-3; 11 bases are a match to TRBD2. The CDR3 length is 13 residues. Germline trimming cut 7 bases from V and 2 bases from J; bases unmatched to any gene: 2. Germline CDR1 DFQATT, CDR2 SNEGSKA (reference sequence). This chain's CDR3 is CSVSGGATDTQYF. Here the CDR3 DNA reads TGCAGTGTTAGCGGGGGGGCCACAGATACGCAGTATTTT.